This TCR beta chain was recorded in a study of T-cell reconstitution after alpha-beta-depleted transplantation in children. Whole-study findings and limits: Surviving recipient cells, namely T cells and thymic progenitors, were the source of high day-60 TCRbeta diversity in some patients. From newly produced T cells came most of the T-cell counts and diversity one year after transplant. Roughly two months post-transplant, alpha-beta T cells reportedly originated from several hundred graft clones that had expanded.

A remark on this clonotype: Its antigen is unknown.

The authors prepared the TCRbeta library with unique molecular identifiers. From the PCR reads, TCRdb called clonotypes with MiXCR, one entry per CDR3 protein. The sample lists some 120,000 distinct CDR3 sequences; about a tenth were seen once. This CDR3 has 12 residues. Germline values: CDR1 DFQATT, CDR2 SNEGSKA (reference sequence). V lost 5 bases to trimming and J lost 0 bases, with 8 bases between them. The receptor was isolated from a girl under three years old who had a stem cell transplant for combined immunodeficiency, so the T cells may come from the graft donor. J is TRBJ2-7 and V is TRBV20-1, with D unclear. This material consisted of PBMCs, mostly from graft donor cells, taken 180 days after TCRalphabeta/CD19-depleted stem cell transplant. The CDR3 protein is CSAHSSSYEQYF. In DNA, the CDR3 is TGCAGTGCTCATTCGAGCTCCTACGAGCAGTACTTC.